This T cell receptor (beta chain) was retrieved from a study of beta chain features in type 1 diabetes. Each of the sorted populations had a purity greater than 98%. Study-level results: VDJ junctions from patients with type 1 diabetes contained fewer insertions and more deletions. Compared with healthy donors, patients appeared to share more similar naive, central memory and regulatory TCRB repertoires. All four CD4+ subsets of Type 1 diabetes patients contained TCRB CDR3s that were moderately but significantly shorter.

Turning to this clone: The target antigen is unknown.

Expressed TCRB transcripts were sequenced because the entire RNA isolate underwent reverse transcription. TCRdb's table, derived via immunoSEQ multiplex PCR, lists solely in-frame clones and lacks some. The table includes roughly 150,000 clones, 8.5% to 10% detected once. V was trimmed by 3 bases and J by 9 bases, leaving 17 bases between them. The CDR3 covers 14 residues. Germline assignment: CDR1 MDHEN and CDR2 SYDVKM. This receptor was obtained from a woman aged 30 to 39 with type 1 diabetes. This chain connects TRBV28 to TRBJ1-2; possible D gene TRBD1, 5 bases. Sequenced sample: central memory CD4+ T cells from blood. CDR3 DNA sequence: TGTGCCAGCAGTTTCTTGTCCCGACAGACGCGCTACACCTTC. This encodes CASSFLSRQTRYTF.